This passage covers 21 T cell receptor beta chains from one sample sequenced in a study of blood T cell repertoires in COVID-19. The protocol was immunoSEQ multiplex PCR, while the TCRdb copy is restricted to in-frame clones and leaves out a portion. The table lists more than 200,000 clones, more than 75% of them singletons. The material sequenced was PBMCs or T cells enriched from blood (not recorded which). Source of these receptors: a middle-aged man who had recovered from COVID-19.

The rearrangement links TRBV28 to TRBJ2-3; possible D gene TRBD2, 6 bases. Germline V gene lookup returns CDR1 MDHEN and CDR2 SYDVKM. The CDR3 runs to 14 residues. The V gene lost 7 bases and the J gene lost 3 bases, with 14 bases spanning the gap. The CDR3 sequence: CASKVGGWTDTQYF. Here the CDR3 DNA reads TGTGCCAGCAAAGTTGGGGGGTGGACAGATACGCAGTATTTT. Variable domain in full (rest from reference TRBV28 and TRBJ2-3): DVKVTQSSRYLVKRTGEKVFLECVQDMDHENMFWYRQDPGLGLRLIYFSYDVKMKEKGDIPEGYSVSREKKERFSLILESASTNQTSMYLCASKVGGWTDTQYFGPGTRLTVL.

This rearrangement joins TRBV7-2 to TRBJ2-1, with TRBD2 as a possible D gene (6 bases). From germline, CDR1 is SGHTA and CDR2 FQGNSA. Trimming stripped 0 bases from V and 15 bases from J, with 18 bases between. The CDR3 is made up of 14 amino acids. CDR3 sequence reads: CASSLAGRDRFLFF. As DNA, the CDR3 is TGTGCCAGCAGCTTAGCGGGGCGGGATAGGTTTCTGTTCTTC.

V gene TRBV28 combines with J gene TRBJ2-1, with 13 bases that match TRBD2. This CDR3 comprises 15 residues. The junction had 3 bases not matched to a gene; V was cut back by 3 bases and J by 7 bases. Germline CDR1 reads MDHEN; CDR2 reads SYDVKM. The CDR3 DNA sequence: TGTGCCAGCAGTTTGGGGACTAGCGGGGAAAATGAGCAGTTCTTC. It yields the protein CASSLGTSGENEQFF.

V and J are TRBV11-2 and TRBJ2-5; TRBD1 matches at 10 bases. The CDR3 loop spans 13 amino acids. With 11 bases clipped from V and 4 bases from J, the junction kept 7 bases outside the gene matches. Per germline, CDR1 SGHAT and CDR2 FQNNGV. This CDR3 reads CAGSGTGAETQYF. The CDR3 DNA is TGTGCCGGCTCCGGGACAGGGGCAGAGACCCAGTACTTC.

The chain combines TRBV6-6 with TRBJ1-5, with 7 bases that match TRBD1. The CDR3 covers 15 residues. V lost 5 bases to trimming and J lost 6 bases; unmatched junction nucleotides: 10. From germline, CDR1 is MNHNY and CDR2 SVGAGI (reference sequence). The CDR3 bases are TGTGCCAGCAGTGTGGACAGGACGCTCGGTCAGCCCCAGCATTTT. Amino acids: CASSVDRTLGQPQHF.

The chain has TRBV18 and TRBJ1-6; 10 bases map to TRBD1. Trimming took 3 bases from V and 7 from J; bases not matched to a gene: 6. This CDR3 is built from 16 residues. From germline, CDR1 is KGHSH and CDR2 LQKENI. CDR3 DNA: TGTGCCAGCTCACCGGGACAGGGGTTTATGAATTCACCCCTCCACTTT. Encoded protein: CASSPGQGFMNSPLHF. Drawing the rest from reference TRBV18 and TRBJ1-6, the complete variable domain is NAGVMQNPRHLVRRRGQEARLRCSPMKGHSHVYWYRQLPEEGLKFMVYLQKENIIDESGMPKERFSAEFPKEGPSILRIQQVVRGDSAAYFCASSPGQGFMNSPLHFGNGTRLTVT.

The V gene is TRBV5-6, the J gene TRBJ1-2; D is undetermined. The CDR3 is 14 amino acids. V lost 4 bases, J lost 5 bases, and 15 bases lay in between. Germline CDR1 is SGHDT and CDR2 is YYEEEE. CDR3 DNA: TGTGCCAGCAGCACGGACTTCGAGCGGTATGGCTACACCTTC. Protein sequence: CASSTDFERYGYTF.

The chain couples TRBV5-6 to TRBJ2-7, with 10 positions matching TRBD1. This CDR3 contains 14 residues. V dropped 4 bases and J dropped 3; count of bases not matched to a gene: 4. The germline gives CDR1 SGHDT, CDR2 YYEEEE. The CDR3 DNA reads TGTGCCAGCAGCCCCTGGACAGGGGGCTACGAGCAGTACTTC. It specifies CASSPWTGGYEQYF. Together with reference TRBV5-6 and TRBJ2-7, the CDR3 gives the full variable domain: DAGVTQSPTHLIKTRGQQVTLRCSPKSGHDTVSWYQQALGQGPQFIFQYYEEEERQRGNFPDRFSGHQFPNYSSELNVNALLLGDSALYLCASSPWTGGYEQYFGPGTRLTVT.

This chain uses TRBV5-1 with TRBJ2-6, with a tentative D call TRBD1 (6 bases). CDR3 length: 16 residues. V lost 2 bases to trimming and J lost 3 bases, with 12 bases between them. Germline CDR1 is SGHRS and CDR2 is YFSETQ. The CDR3 nucleotides read TGCGCCAGCAGCTTTTCCTCAGGGGTTGGGGCCAACGTCCTGACTTTC. Protein: CASSFSSGVGANVLTF.

The V and J genes are TRBV11-2 and TRBJ2-2; 8 bases line up with TRBD1. The V and J ends lost 5 bases and 2 bases, in that order; junction bases with no gene match: 7. Germline assignment: CDR1 SGHAT and CDR2 FQNNGV. The CDR3 has 16 residues. The CDR3 protein is CASSRTTGANTGELFF. For the CDR3, the DNA is TGTGCCAGCAGCAGAACGACAGGGGCAAACACCGGGGAGCTGTTTTTT.

In DNA, the CDR3 is TGTGCCAGCAGTTCATCCGGGACTCAAGAAAAACTGTTTTTT. It is translated as CASSSSGTQEKLFF. V gene TRBV28 combines with J gene TRBJ1-4, with a tentative D call TRBD1 (5 bases). CDR1 is MDHEN and CDR2 is SYDVKM in the germline V gene. The CDR3 is made up of 14 amino acids. Trimming left V 4 bases short and J 8 bases short, with 14 bases between.

The chain carries TRBV30 and TRBJ1-6; no clear D gene. The CDR3 extends over 15 amino acids. V lost 3 bases to trimming and J lost 4 bases, with 13 bases between them. CDR1 and CDR2 from the germline V gene are GTSNPN and SVGIG (reference sequence). CDR3 DNA sequence: TGTGCCTGGAGGACGGGTGCAGTTTATAATTCACCCCTCCACTTT. It codes for CAWRTGAVYNSPLHF.

This chain links TRBV5-5 with TRBJ2-7; 13 bases agree with TRBD2. With 3 bases clipped from V and 0 bases from J, the junction kept 9 bases outside the gene matches. This CDR3 contains 18 residues. Germline V gene lookup returns CDR1 SGHKS and CDR2 YYEKEE (reference sequence). The CDR3 region is CASSYLGLAGAISYEQYF. For the CDR3, the DNA is TGTGCCAGCAGCTATTTAGGACTAGCGGGGGCCATCTCCTACGAGCAGTACTTC.

The chain links TRBV6-5 to TRBJ1-1, with D maybe TRBD1 (5 bases). This CDR3 comprises 14 residues. Trimming removed 2 bases at V and 12 bases at J, with 19 bases between. Germline loops: CDR1 MNHEY, CDR2 SVGAGI. CDR3 bases: TGTGCCAGCAGTTACGATTGGCAGGGCGATTTCCCTTTCTTT. Translation: CASSYDWQGDFPFF.

V is TRBV6-5 and J is TRBJ1-2; D is unresolved. The V end was cut by 7 bases, the J end by 4 bases, with 13 bases between. Germline CDR1 reads MNHEY; CDR2 reads SVGAGI. This CDR3 comprises 13 residues. The CDR3: CASTPRAFYGYTF. In nucleotides, the CDR3 is TGTGCCAGCACCCCGCGAGCCTTCTATGGCTACACCTTC.

This rearrangement joins TRBV7-9 to TRBJ1-2; the D is unclear. CDR3 size: 15 residues. Per germline, CDR1 SEHNR and CDR2 FQNEAQ (reference sequence). Trimming shortened V by 5 bases and J by 4 bases, and 17 bases separated the two germline ends. CDR3 sequence: CASSPSVPGGYGYTF. As DNA, the CDR3 is TGTGCCAGCAGCCCCTCGGTCCCCGGCGGCTATGGCTACACCTTC.

The chain has TRBV7-9 and TRBJ1-6, with 8 positions matching TRBD1. The CDR3 is 15 residues long. The V segment lost 1 base and the J segment 5 bases; nucleotides outside the gene matches: 1. Per the germline V gene, CDR1 is SEHNR and CDR2 is FQNEAQ (reference sequence). DNA of the CDR3: TGTGCCAGCAGCTTAGGGACAGGGCATAATTCACCCCTCCACTTT. It specifies CASSLGTGHNSPLHF.

The rearrangement uses TRBV10-3 and TRBJ2-1; the match to TRBD1 covers 11 bases. Germline V gene sequence: CDR1 ENHRY, CDR2 SYGVKD. CDR3 length: 15 amino acids. The V segment lost 5 bases and the J segment 8 bases; nucleotides outside the gene matches: 8. DNA of the CDR3: TGTGCCATCAGTCGAGCGGGACAGGGGGTGGATGAGCAGTTCTTC. It is translated as CAISRAGQGVDEQFF.

V and J are TRBV10-3 and TRBJ2-7, with 12 nucleotides matching TRBD2. Germline CDR1 ENHRY, CDR2 SYGVKD. The CDR3 has 14 amino acids. Trimming at V came to 11 bases and at J to 4 bases, leaving 9 bases not matched to a gene. CDR3 sequence (DNA): TGTGCCGCCGCTGGACTAGCGGGGAGTTACGAGCAGTACTTC. This translates into CAAAGLAGSYEQYF.

This rearrangement joins TRBV14 to TRBJ1-6; D unresolved. V lost 2 bases and J 9 bases, leaving 8 bases between the germline ends. Per the germline V gene, CDR1 is SGHDN and CDR2 is FVKESK. The CDR3 sequence is 13 residues long. In DNA, the CDR3 is TGTGCCAGCAGCCAACTAATGGTTTCACCCCTCCACTTT. Encoded protein: CASSQLMVSPLHF. The full variable domain, completed using reference TRBV14 and TRBJ1-6, is EAGVTQFPSHSVIEKGQTVTLRCDPISGHDNLYWYRRVMGKEIKFLLHFVKESKQDESGMPNNRFLAERTGGTYSTLKVQPAELEDSGVYFCASSQLMVSPLHFGNGTRLTVT.

This sequence joins TRBV18 and TRBJ2-7, with a weak D call TRBD2 (6 bases). This CDR3 is built from 15 residues. Trimming stripped 1 base from V and 0 bases from J, with 10 bases between. Germline loops: CDR1 KGHSH, CDR2 LQKENI. The CDR3 DNA sequence: TGTGCCAGCTCACCACTAGCGGTGGCCTCCTACGAGCAGTACTTC. Its protein product is CASSPLAVASYEQYF.